This T cell receptor beta chain was recovered during a study of CD4 T cell repertoires in COVID-19. Study-wide context: CFSE-low cells expanded roughly ten days with IL-2, then restimulated with other coronavirus spikes.

Germline V gene lookup returns CDR1 LGHDT and CDR2 YNNKEL (reference sequence). V shed 0 bases and J shed 13 bases, with 7 bases lying between them. The CDR3 extends over 12 amino acids. The memory T cells were sequenced right after ex vivo isolation, without culture. Generated by immunoSEQ multiplex PCR, the TCRdb table keeps only in-frame clones and is missing some. The table lists about 75,000 clones, around 82% of them singletons. The chain carries TRBV3-1 (or the pseudogene TRBV3-2) and TRBJ1-6; D is unresolved. The clonotype was recovered from a human donor who had COVID-19. Here the sequenced sample was CD4+ T cells from peripheral blood, taken after recovery from COVID-19. The DNA for the CDR3 is TGTGCCAGCAGCCAAGAGAGCCTGCCCCTCCACTTT. Protein: CASSQESLPLHF.